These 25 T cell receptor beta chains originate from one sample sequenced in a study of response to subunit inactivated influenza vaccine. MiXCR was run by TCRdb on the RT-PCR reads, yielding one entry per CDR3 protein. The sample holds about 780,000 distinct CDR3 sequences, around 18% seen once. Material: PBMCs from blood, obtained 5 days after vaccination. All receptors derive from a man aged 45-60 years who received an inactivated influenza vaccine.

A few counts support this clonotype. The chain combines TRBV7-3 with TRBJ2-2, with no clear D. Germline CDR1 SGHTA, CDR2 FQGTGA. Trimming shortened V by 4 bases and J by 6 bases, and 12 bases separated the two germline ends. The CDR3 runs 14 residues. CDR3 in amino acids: CASSSAPSAGELFF. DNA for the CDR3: TGTGCCAGCAGCTCCGCGCCTTCTGCCGGGGAGCTGTTTTTT.

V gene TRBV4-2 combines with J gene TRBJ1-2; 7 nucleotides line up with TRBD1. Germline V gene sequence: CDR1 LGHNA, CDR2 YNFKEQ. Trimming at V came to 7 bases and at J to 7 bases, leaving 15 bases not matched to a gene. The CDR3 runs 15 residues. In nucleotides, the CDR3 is TGTGCCAGCACTAAAAACAGCGGGGACAGAGTTGGCTACACCTTC. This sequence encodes CASTKNSGDRVGYTF.

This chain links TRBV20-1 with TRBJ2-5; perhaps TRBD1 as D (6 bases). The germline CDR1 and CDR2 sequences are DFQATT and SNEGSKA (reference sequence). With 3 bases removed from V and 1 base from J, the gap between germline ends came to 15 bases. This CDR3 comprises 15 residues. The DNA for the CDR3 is TGCAGTGCTAGTCGAACAGGGTATTCCCAAGAGACCCAGTACTTC. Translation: CSASRTGYSQETQYF.

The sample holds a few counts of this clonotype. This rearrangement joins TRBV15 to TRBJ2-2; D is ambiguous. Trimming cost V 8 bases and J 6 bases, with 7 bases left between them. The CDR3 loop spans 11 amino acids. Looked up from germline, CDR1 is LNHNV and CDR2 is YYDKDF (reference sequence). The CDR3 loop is CATGFPGELFF. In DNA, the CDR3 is TGTGCCACCGGTTTTCCCGGGGAGCTGTTTTTT. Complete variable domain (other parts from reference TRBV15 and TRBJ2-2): DAMVIQNPRYQVTQFGKPVTLSCSQTLNHNVMYWYQQKSSQAPKLLFHYYDKDFNNEADTPDNFQSRRPNTSFCFLDIRSPGLGDTAMYLCATGFPGELFFGEGSRLTVL.

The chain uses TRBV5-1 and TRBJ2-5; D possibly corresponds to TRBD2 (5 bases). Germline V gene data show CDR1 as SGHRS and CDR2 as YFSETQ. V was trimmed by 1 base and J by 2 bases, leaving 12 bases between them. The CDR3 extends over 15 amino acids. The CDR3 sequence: CASSLLGLAQETQYF. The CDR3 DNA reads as TGCGCCAGCAGCTTGCTCGGACTGGCACAAGAGACCCAGTACTTC. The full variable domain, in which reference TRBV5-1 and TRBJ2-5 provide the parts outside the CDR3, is KAGVTQTPRYLIKTRGQQVTLSCSPISGHRSVSWYQQTPGQGLQFLFEYFSETQRNKGNFPGRFSGRQFSNSRSEMNVSTLELGDSALYLCASSLLGLAQETQYFGPGTRLLVL.

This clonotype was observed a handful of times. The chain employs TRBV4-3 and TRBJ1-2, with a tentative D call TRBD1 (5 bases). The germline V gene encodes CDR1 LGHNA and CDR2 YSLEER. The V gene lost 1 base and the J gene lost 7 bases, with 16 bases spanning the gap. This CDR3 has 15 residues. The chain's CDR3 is CASSQGAGFSSGYTF. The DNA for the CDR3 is TGCGCCAGCAGCCAAGGGGCAGGGTTTTCGTCTGGCTACACCTTC.

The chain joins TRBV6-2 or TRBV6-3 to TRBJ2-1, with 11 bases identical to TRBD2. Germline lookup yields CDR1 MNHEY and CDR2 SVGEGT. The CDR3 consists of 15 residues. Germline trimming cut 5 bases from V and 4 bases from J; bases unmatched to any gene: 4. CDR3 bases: TGTGCCAGCAGTACCCGACTAGCGGGGTACAATGAGCAGTTCTTC. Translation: CASSTRLAGYNEQFF.

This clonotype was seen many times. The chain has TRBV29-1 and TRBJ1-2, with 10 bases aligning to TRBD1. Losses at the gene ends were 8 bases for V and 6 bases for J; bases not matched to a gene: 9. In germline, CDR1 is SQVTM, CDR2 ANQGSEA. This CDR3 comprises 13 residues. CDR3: CSLNVGTGDGYTF. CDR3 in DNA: TGCAGCCTCAATGTGGGGACAGGGGATGGCTACACCTTC.

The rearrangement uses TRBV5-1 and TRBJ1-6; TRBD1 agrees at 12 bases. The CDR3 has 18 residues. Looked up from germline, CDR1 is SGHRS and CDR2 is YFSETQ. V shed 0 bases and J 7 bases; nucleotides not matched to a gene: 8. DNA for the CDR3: TGCGCCAGCAGCTTGGCCTGGGGACAGGGGGCGCCGAATTCACCCCTCCACTTT. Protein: CASSLAWGQGAPNSPLHF. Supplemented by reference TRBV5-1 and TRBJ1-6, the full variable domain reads KAGVTQTPRYLIKTRGQQVTLSCSPISGHRSVSWYQQTPGQGLQFLFEYFSETQRNKGNFPGRFSGRQFSNSRSEMNVSTLELGDSALYLCASSLAWGQGAPNSPLHFGNGTRLTVT.

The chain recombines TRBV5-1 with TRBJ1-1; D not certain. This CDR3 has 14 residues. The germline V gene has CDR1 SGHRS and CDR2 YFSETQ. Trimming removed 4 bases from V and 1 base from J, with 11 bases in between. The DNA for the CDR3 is TGCGCCAGCAGCGCTAACACGCAGAACACTGAAGCTTTCTTT. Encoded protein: CASSANTQNTEAFF.

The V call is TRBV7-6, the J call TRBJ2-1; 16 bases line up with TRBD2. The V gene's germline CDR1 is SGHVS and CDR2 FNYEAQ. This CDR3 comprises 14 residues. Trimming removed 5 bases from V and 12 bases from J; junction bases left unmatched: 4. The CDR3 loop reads CASSPGTSGRGQFF. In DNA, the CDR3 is TGTGCCAGCAGCCCCGGGACTAGCGGGAGGGGGCAGTTCTTC.

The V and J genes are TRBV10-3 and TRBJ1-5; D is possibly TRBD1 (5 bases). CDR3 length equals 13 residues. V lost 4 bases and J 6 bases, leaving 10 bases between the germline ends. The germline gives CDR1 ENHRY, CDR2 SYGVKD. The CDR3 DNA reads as TGTGCCATCAGTGCAGGGAAGGGTCAGCCCCAGCATTTT. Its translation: CAISAGKGQPQHF.

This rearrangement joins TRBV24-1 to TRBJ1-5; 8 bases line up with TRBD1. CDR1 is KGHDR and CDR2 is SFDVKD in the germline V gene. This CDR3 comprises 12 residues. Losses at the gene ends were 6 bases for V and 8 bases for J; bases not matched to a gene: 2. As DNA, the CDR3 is TGTGCCACCAGTACAGGGGGAGAGCCCCAGCATTTT. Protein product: CATSTGGEPQHF.

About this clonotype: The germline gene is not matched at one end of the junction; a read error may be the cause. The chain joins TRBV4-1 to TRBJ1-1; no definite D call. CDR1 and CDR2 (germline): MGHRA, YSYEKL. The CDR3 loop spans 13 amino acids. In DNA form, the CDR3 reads TGCGCCAGCAGCCCCTTAGAAGTCAGTGAAGCTTTATTT. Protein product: CASSPLEVSEALF.

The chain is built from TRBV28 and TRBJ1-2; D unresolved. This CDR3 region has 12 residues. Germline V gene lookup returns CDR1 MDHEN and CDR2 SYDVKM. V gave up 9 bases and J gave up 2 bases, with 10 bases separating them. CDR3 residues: CASSRENYGYTF. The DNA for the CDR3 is TGTGCCAGTTCCCGGGAAAACTATGGCTACACCTTC.

CDR3 in amino acids: CASRRLDKFTDTQYF. In DNA, the CDR3 is TGTGCCAGCAGAAGGTTGGACAAGTTCACAGATACGCAGTATTTT. V gene TRBV28 combines with J gene TRBJ2-3; TRBD1 might be the D (5 bases). Germline CDR1 is MDHEN and CDR2 is SYDVKM. V was shortened by 6 bases and J by 2 bases, with 15 bases between the two germline ends. The CDR3 has 15 amino acids.

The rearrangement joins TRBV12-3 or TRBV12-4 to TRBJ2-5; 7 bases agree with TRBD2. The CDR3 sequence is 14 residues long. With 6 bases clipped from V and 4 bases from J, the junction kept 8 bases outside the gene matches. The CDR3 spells CASRAGTIAETQYF. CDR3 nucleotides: TGTGCCAGCAGAGCCGGGACTATAGCAGAGACCCAGTACTTC.

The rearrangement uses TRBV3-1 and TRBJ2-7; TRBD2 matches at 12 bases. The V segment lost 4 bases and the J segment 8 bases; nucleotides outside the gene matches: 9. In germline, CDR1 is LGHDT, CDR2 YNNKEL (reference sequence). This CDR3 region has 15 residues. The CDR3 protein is CASSLLAGGTLKQYF. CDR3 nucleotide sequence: TGTGCCAGCAGCCTCCTAGCGGGAGGGACCTTAAAGCAGTACTTC.

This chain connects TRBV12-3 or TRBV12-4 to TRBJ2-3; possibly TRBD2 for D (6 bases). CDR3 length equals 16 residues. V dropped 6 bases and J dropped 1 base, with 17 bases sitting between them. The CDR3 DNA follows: TGTGCCAGCAGCCTTGGGAGGATCCTTGGCACAGATACGCAGTATTTT. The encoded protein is CASSLGRILGTDTQYF.

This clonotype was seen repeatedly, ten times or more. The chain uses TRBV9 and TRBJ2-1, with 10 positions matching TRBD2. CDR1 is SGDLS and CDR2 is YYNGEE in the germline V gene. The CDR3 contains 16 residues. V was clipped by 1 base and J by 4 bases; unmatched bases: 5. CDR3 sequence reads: CASSVPGLAMYNEQFF. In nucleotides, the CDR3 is TGTGCCAGCAGCGTACCGGGACTAGCGATGTACAATGAGCAGTTCTTC.

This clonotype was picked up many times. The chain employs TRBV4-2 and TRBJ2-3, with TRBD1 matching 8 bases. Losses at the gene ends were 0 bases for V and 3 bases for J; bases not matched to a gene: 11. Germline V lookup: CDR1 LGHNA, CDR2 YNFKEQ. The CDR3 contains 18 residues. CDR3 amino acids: CASSQDRQGAIGTDTQYF. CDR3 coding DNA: TGTGCCAGCAGCCAAGATCGGCAGGGGGCAATTGGGACAGATACGCAGTATTTT.

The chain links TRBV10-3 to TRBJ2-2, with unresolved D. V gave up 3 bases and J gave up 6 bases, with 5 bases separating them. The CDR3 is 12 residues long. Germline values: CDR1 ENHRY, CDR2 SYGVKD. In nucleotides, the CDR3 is TGTGCCATCAGTGATAGGTCCGGGGAGCTGTTTTTT. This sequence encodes CAISDRSGELFF.

In nucleotides, the CDR3 is TGTGCCAGCAGGGAGGACGGCCGTGGCAATCAGCCCCAGCATTTT. Translated: CASREDGRGNQPQHF. V is TRBV6-1 and J is TRBJ1-5; D is unclear. V dropped 6 bases and J dropped 2 bases, with 14 bases sitting between them. Germline-derived CDR1 and CDR2 are MNHNS and SASEGT. The CDR3 consists of 15 residues.

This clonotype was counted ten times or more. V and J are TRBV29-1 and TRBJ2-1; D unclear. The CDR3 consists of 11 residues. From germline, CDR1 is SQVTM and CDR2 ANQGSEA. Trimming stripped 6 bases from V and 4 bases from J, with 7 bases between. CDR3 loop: CSVAEYNEQFF. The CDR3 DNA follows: TGCAGCGTGGCAGAGTACAATGAGCAGTTCTTC.

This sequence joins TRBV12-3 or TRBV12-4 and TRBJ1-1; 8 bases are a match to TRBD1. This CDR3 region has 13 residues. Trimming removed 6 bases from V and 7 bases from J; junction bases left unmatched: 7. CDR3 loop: CASSGDRRNEAFF. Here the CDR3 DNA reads TGTGCCAGCAGCGGGGACAGGAGAAATGAAGCTTTCTTT.